This TCR beta chain was identified during a study of identical twins. Study results and caveats: It was cross-sectional statistical analysis, not following the same donors, that the conclusions relied on.

Through template switching, a universal primer site was introduced, and the cDNA contained unique molecular identifiers. TCRdb redid the calling of the 5' RACE reads with MiXCR, one entry per CDR3 protein. Of about 220,000 distinct CDR3 sequences in the sample, 6.5% were seen once. Germline loops: CDR1 KGHSH, CDR2 LQKENI. This CDR3 has 17 amino acids. Trimming cost V 3 bases and J 0 bases; bases outside gene matches: 10. This clonotype was observed a handful of times. What it recognizes is unknown. The same data also contributed to another study, on T cells expressing NK-cell markers.

The V and J genes are TRBV18 and TRBJ1-1, with 7 bases lining up with TRBD1. Sequences were obtained from CD8+ T cells sorted from blood. The clonotype comes from a young woman in good health. The CDR3 DNA reads TGTGCCAGCTCACCGGACGGGACAGTTATTATGAACACTGAAGCTTTCTTT. It encodes CASSPDGTVIMNTEAFF.